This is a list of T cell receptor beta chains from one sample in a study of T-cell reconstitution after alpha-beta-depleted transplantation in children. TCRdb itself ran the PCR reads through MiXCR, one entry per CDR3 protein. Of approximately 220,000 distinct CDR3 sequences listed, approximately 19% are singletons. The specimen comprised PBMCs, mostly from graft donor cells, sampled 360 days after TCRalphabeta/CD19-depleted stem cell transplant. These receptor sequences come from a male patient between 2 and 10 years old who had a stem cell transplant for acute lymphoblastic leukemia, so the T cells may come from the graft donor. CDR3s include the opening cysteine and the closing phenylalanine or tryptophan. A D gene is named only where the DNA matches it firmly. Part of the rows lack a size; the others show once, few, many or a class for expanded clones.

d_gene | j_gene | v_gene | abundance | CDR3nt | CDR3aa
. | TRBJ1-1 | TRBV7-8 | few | TGTGCCAGCAGCTTAATGTACGCTGAAGCTTTCTTT | CASSLMYAEAFF
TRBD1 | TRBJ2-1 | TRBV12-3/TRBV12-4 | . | TGTGCCAGCACCCCGGGACAGGACGACAATGAGCAGTTCTTC | CASTPGQDDNEQFF
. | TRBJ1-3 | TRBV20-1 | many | TGCAGTGCCTCAGGGAGCTCTGGAAACACCATATATTTT | CSASGSSGNTIYF
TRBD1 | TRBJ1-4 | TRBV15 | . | TGTGCCACCAGTAAGGGACAGCTTGCAACTAATGAAAAACTGTTTTTT | CATSKGQLATNEKLFF
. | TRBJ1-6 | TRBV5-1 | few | TGCGCCAGCAGCTTGGTTCAGGACAGCAACTATAATTCACCCCTCCACTTT | CASSLVQDSNYNSPLHF
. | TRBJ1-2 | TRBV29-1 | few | TGCAGCGCTCCGGCCGGTTACGGCTACACCTTC | CSAPAGYGYTF
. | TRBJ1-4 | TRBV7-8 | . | TGTGCCAGCAGCTGGGGTACAGGGTTACAGGGAGAAAAACTGTTTTTT | CASSWGTGLQGEKLFF
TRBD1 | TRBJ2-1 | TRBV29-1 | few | TGCAGCGTGCGGACAGGGGGCTGGGATGAGCAGTTCTTC | CSVRTGGWDEQFF
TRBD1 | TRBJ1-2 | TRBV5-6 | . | TGTGCCAGCAGCCCAACTCCGGACAGGGTTGGCTATGGCTACACCTTC | CASSPTPDRVGYGYTF
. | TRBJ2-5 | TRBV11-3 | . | TGTGCCAGCAGCTTGTATGCCCAAGAGACCCAGTACTTC | CASSLYAQETQYF
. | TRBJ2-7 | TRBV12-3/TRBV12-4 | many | TGTGCCAGCAGTTTAGCCGGAAGGGTTTCGCTTCCTCAAGGGCAGTACTTC | CASSLAGRVSLPQGQYF
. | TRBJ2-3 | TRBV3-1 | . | TGTGCCAGCAGCCAAAGGGGACCAGGCACAGATACGCAGTATTTT | CASSQRGPGTDTQYF
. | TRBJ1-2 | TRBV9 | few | TGTGCCAGCAGCGTAGAGCCCGGGGAGGAAGGCTACACCTTC | CASSVEPGEEGYTF
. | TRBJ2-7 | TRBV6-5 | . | TGTGCCAGCAGTTACAAGCCAGGCCAGGGAGTCTACGAGCAGTACTTC | CASSYKPGQGVYEQYF
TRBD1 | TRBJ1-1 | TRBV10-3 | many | TGTGCCATCCGAAATTGGACAGGGAGAGACACTGAAGCTTTCTTT | CAIRNWTGRDTEAFF
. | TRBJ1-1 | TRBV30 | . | TGTGCCTGGAGTGTGCGGGGCGACACTGAAGCTTTCTTT | CAWSVRGDTEAFF
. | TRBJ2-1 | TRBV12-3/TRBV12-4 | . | TGTGCCAGCAGTTCCGGTAGCGGCTCCTACAATGAGCAGTTCTTC | CASSSGSGSYNEQFF
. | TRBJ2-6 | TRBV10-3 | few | TGTGCCATCAGTGAGTCGAAGGCCGGGGGAGCTGGGGCCAACGTCCTGACTTTC | CAISESKAGGAGANVLTF
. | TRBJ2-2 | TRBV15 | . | TGTGCCACCAGCGGTTCCTTCGACAGGTCAAACACCGGGGAGCTGTTTTTT | CATSGSFDRSNTGELFF
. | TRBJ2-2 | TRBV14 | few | TGTGCCAGCAGCGACGGGAGATCCGACACCGGGGAGCTGTTTTTT | CASSDGRSDTGELFF